These 9 T cell receptor beta chains were all obtained from the same sample, sequenced in a study of technical replicates of blood from several donors. The protocol was immunoSEQ multiplex PCR, while the TCRdb copy is restricted to in-frame clones and leaves out a portion. Of around 72,000 clones in the sample, approximately 90% were seen once. Sequencing was done on a sample of T cells isolated from PBMCs. The receptors originated from a human donor in good health.

The V and J genes are TRBV11-3 and TRBJ1-1; no reliable D call. Germline CDR1 SGHNT, CDR2 YENEEA. This CDR3 comprises 13 residues. V was clipped by 5 bases and J by 1 base, with 8 bases between them. The CDR3: CASSRVRNTEAFF. CDR3 DNA sequence: TGTGCCAGCAGCCGCGTAAGGAACACTGAAGCTTTCTTT.

The gene calls are TRBV9 and TRBJ1-4; D is possibly TRBD1 (6 bases). Germline loops: CDR1 SGDLS, CDR2 YYNGEE. The V end was cut by 4 bases, the J end by 4 bases, with 17 bases between. The CDR3 runs 16 residues. CDR3 region: CASSSKGTPNNEKLFF. As DNA, the CDR3 is TGTGCCAGCAGCTCTAAAGGGACACCCAATAATGAAAAACTGTTTTTT.

The chain couples TRBV19 to TRBJ2-3; 8 bases line up with TRBD2. V shed 7 bases, J shed 2 bases, and the junction held 5 bases outside the gene matches. The CDR3 length is 14 residues. Germline CDR1 is LNHDA and CDR2 is SQIVND (reference sequence). In DNA, the CDR3 is TGTGCCAGTATGTTAGCGGGATCCACAGATACGCAGTATTTT. It translates to CASMLAGSTDTQYF.

This sequence joins TRBV7-2 and TRBJ1-4; possibly TRBD1 for D (5 bases). The V and J ends lost 3 bases and 8 bases respectively, with 16 bases between them. Germline V gene data show CDR1 as SGHTA and CDR2 as FQGNSA. This CDR3 is 15 amino acids long. Here the CDR3 DNA reads TGTGCCAGCAGCTTCCCGGGGGTTGAAAAGGAAAAACTGTTTTTT. Residues: CASSFPGVEKEKLFF.

The chain has TRBV6-4 and TRBJ2-1; weak D call: TRBD1 (5 bases). The germline gives CDR1 MRHNA, CDR2 SNTAGT. Trimming left V 0 bases short and J 9 bases short, with 12 bases between. The CDR3 extends over 14 amino acids. The CDR3, as DNA: TGTGCCAGCAGTGACTCCTGGAGAAGGGGTGAGCAGTTCTTC. Protein: CASSDSWRRGEQFF.

This chain connects TRBV7-2 to TRBJ2-1; 9 bases match TRBD2. The CDR3 runs 14 residues. Germline V gives CDR1 SGHTA, CDR2 FQGNSA. V trimming: 4 bases; J trimming: 9 bases; junction bases outside the gene matches: 7. The CDR3 DNA is TGTGCCAGCAGCTCGTTAGCGGGAGTTGGTGAGCAGTTCTTC. It is translated as CASSSLAGVGEQFF.

The chain is built from TRBV6-6 and TRBJ1-1, with TRBD1 as a possible D gene (6 bases). V dropped 2 bases and J dropped 4 bases, with 14 bases sitting between them. The CDR3 is 15 amino acids. The germline gives CDR1 MNHNY, CDR2 SVGAGI (reference sequence). The CDR3 sequence is CASSYPNRDSTEAFF. The CDR3 nucleotides read TGTGCCAGCAGTTACCCTAACAGGGATAGCACTGAAGCTTTCTTT.

V is TRBV19 and J is TRBJ2-7; 9 bases line up with TRBD1. The CDR3 runs to 13 residues. The V gene's germline CDR1 is LNHDA and CDR2 SQIVND (reference sequence). J was trimmed by 5 bases and V by 4 bases; bases with no gene match: 3. The CDR3 DNA follows: TGTGCCAGTAGTAGGGACAGGGAGAACGAGCAGTACTTC. Translated, it gives CASSRDRENEQYF.

The V and J genes are TRBV6-5 and TRBJ2-5, with TRBD2 as a possible D gene (5 bases). CDR3 length: 14 amino acids. Deletions cut 5 bases from V and 2 bases from J, with 12 bases between. CDR1 is MNHEY and CDR2 is SVGAGI in the germline V gene. This chain's CDR3 is CASSPLRGQETQYF. For the CDR3, the DNA is TGTGCCAGCAGTCCGCTTAGAGGGCAAGAGACCCAGTACTTC.